The 24 T cell receptor beta chains listed next were all sequenced from one sample in a study of T cell repertoires in cytomegalovirus infection. MiXCR was run by TCRdb on the reads, yielding one entry per CDR3 protein. Of 450,000 to 650,000 distinct CDR3 sequences detected, approximately 26% appear once; the ten largest clones hold less than 15%. Material for sequencing was PBMCs. These receptors were taken from a human donor in good health (CMV status not recorded). Some clones in this sample may be carry-over from other donors' samples.

The chain couples TRBV19 to TRBJ2-3; 10 bases are a match to TRBD1. The trim removed 5 bases at V and 2 bases at J, leaving 7 bases unmatched. The germline V gene has CDR1 LNHDA and CDR2 SQIVND (reference sequence). The CDR3 covers 16 residues. The CDR3 DNA sequence: TGTGCCAGTAGTCGCCTCGGGACAGGGGACACAGATACGCAGTATTTT. Its translation: CASSRLGTGDTDTQYF.

This CDR3 reads CASSLDRGSNAYGYTF. CDR3 DNA sequence: TGTGCCAGCAGTTTGGACAGGGGTTCGAACGCCTATGGCTACACCTTC. J is TRBJ1-2 and V is TRBV6-8; 9 positions match TRBD1. V was clipped by 4 bases and J by 4 bases; unmatched bases: 10. The CDR3 covers 16 residues. Germline CDR1 reads MNHGY; CDR2 reads SAAAGT.

On this clonotype: Just one base apart from a much larger clone, this may be a read error. J is TRBJ2-1 and V is TRBV7-9; 8 bases are shared with TRBD2. CDR3 length: 13 amino acids. Per germline, CDR1 SEHNR and CDR2 FQNEAQ (reference sequence). CDR3 region: CASTGGAGYEQCF. For the CDR3, the DNA is TGTGCCAGTACCGGGGGGGCCGGTTATGAGCAGTGCTTC.

Only a few counts were recorded for this clonotype. The chain carries TRBV6-6 and TRBJ2-7; TRBD1 agrees at 10 bases. Losses at the gene ends were 4 bases for V and 3 bases for J; bases not matched to a gene: 9. The CDR3 is 16 residues long. Germline lookup yields CDR1 MNHNY and CDR2 SVGAGI (reference sequence). In DNA form, the CDR3 reads TGTGCCAGCAGTTTAGGGACAGGGGTCAGAATCTACGAGCAGTACTTC. Its protein product is CASSLGTGVRIYEQYF.

This clonotype was detected only a few times. The chain carries TRBV30 and TRBJ1-5, with TRBD1 identical over 11 bases. Trimming took 0 bases from V and 0 from J; bases not matched to a gene: 13. The CDR3 runs to 20 residues. CDR1 GTSNPN and CDR2 SVGIG come from the germline V gene (reference sequence). CDR3 in amino acids: CAWSVRVLDRGLNSNQPQHF. CDR3 DNA: TGTGCCTGGAGTGTACGGGTACTGGACAGGGGGCTTAATAGCAATCAGCCCCAGCATTTT.

V usage is TRBV2 and J usage is TRBJ2-5, with D perhaps TRBD2 (7 bases). V lost 8 bases to trimming and J lost 0 bases, with 19 bases between them. From germline, CDR1 is SNHLY and CDR2 FYNNEI. CDR3 length: 16 amino acids. CDR3 DNA: TGTGCCAGCTCCCCTGGGGGGGCCCTGTACCAAGAGACCCAGTACTTC. As protein: CASSPGGALYQETQYF. The complete variable domain, with remaining parts taken from reference TRBV2 and TRBJ2-5, reads EPEVTQTPSHQVTQMGQEVILRCVPISNHLYFYWYRQILGQKVEFLVSFYNNEISEKSEIFDDQFSVERPDGSNFTLKIRSTKLEDSAMYFCASSPGGALYQETQYFGPGTRLLVL.

The chain recombines TRBV14 with TRBJ2-1; 12 bases line up with TRBD2. Trimming at V came to 2 bases and at J to 0 bases, leaving 8 bases not matched to a gene. The CDR3 has 19 amino acids. Germline CDR1 SGHDN, CDR2 FVKESK. For the CDR3, the DNA is TGTGCCAGCAGCCAAAGGGTAGTGACTAGCGGGAGCTCCTACAATGAGCAGTTCTTC. The encoded protein is CASSQRVVTSGSSYNEQFF.

The gene calls are TRBV27 and TRBJ1-1, with TRBD1 as a possible D gene (6 bases). Germline V gives CDR1 MNHEY, CDR2 SMNVEV (reference sequence). Deletions cut 8 bases from V and 0 bases from J, with 16 bases between. CDR3 length: 15 amino acids. The CDR3, as DNA: TGTGCCAGCTTTAAAGTCCCAGGGGTGAACACTGAAGCTTTCTTT. It specifies CASFKVPGVNTEAFF.

This clonotype was observed many times. The chain employs TRBV12-3 or TRBV12-4 and TRBJ2-7; TRBD1 or TRBD2 may be the D gene (5 bases each). With 6 bases removed from V and 5 bases from J, the gap between germline ends came to 20 bases. This CDR3 region has 15 residues. Written as DNA, the CDR3 is TGTGCCAGCAGCCTTGGGATCGGGGCCGGACACGAGCAGTACTTC. It is translated as CASSLGIGAGHEQYF.

This chain uses TRBV7-2 with TRBJ2-7; TRBD2 matches at 12 bases. The CDR3 is made up of 17 amino acids. Losses at the gene ends were 3 bases for V and 6 bases for J; bases not matched to a gene: 12. CDR1 and CDR2 from the germline V gene are SGHTA and FQGNSA. The DNA of the CDR3 is TGTGCCAGCAGCTTTGAGGACCTAGCGGGAGGGCCCCGCGAGCAGTACTTC. Amino acids: CASSFEDLAGGPREQYF.

The chain joins TRBV19 to TRBJ2-4, with TRBD2 matching over 11 bases. The CDR3 contains 18 residues. Germline loops: CDR1 LNHDA, CDR2 SQIVND (reference sequence). V lost 6 bases and J lost 3; bases outside the gene matches: 13. CDR3 coding DNA: TGTGCCAGTAGCCCAGGTAGCGGGAGGGCCCGTGACAAAAACATTCAGTACTTC. Its translation: CASSPGSGRARDKNIQYF.

In this sample, this clonotype turned up a few times. The chain combines TRBV19 with TRBJ2-2, with D unresolved. CDR1 is LNHDA and CDR2 is SQIVND in the germline V gene (reference sequence). Deletions cut 7 bases from V and 8 bases from J, with 14 bases between. The CDR3 consists of 13 residues. The CDR3 here is CASTPVLTGELFF. CDR3 in DNA: TGTGCCAGTACCCCCGTGTTAACAGGGGAGCTGTTTTTT.

The V and J genes are TRBV12-3 or TRBV12-4 and TRBJ2-3, with TRBD2 matching over 7 bases. V was pared by 4 bases and J by 0 bases, with 4 bases of the junction left unmatched. The CDR3 spans 15 residues. This CDR3 is CASSYTSVSTDTQYF. The DNA for the CDR3 is TGTGCCAGCAGTTACACTAGCGTCAGCACAGATACGCAGTATTTT.

This chain joins TRBV6-1 and TRBJ1-6, with D perhaps matching TRBD1 (6 bases). CDR1 is MNHNS, CDR2 SASEGT, per germline. V was trimmed by 2 bases and J by 9 bases, leaving 14 bases between them. The CDR3 contains 15 residues. CDR3 in DNA: TGTGCCAGCAGTGAATTTCTACAGGGCGGTTCACCCCTCCACTTT. Protein sequence: CASSEFLQGGSPLHF.

V gene TRBV28 combines with J gene TRBJ1-1; no reliable D call. The germline V and J ends were trimmed by 2 bases and 6 bases, with 10 bases remaining between them. CDR1 is MDHEN and CDR2 is SYDVKM in the germline V gene. This CDR3 spans 13 amino acids. CDR3 in amino acids: CASSLTPGPEAFF. Written as DNA, the CDR3 is TGTGCCAGCAGTTTAACCCCCGGCCCTGAAGCTTTCTTT. The full variable domain, in which reference TRBV28 and TRBJ1-1 provide the parts outside the CDR3, is DVKVTQSSRYLVKRTGEKVFLECVQDMDHENMFWYRQDPGLGLRLIYFSYDVKMKEKGDIPEGYSVSREKKERFSLILESASTNQTSMYLCASSLTPGPEAFFGQGTRLTVV.

This clonotype was observed a handful of times. V gene TRBV5-6 combines with J gene TRBJ2-7, with TRBD1 as a possible D gene (6 bases). CDR1 SGHDT and CDR2 YYEEEE come from the germline V gene. Trimming took off 7 bases at V and 2 bases at J, with 28 bases between the two ends. The CDR3 sequence is 18 residues long. The DNA of the CDR3 is TGTGCCAGCCCCTCACTAGGGGGACCCTACCCTCGGCCCTACGAGCAGTACTTC. It is translated as CASPSLGGPYPRPYEQYF.

This clonotype showed up many times. The CDR3 bases are TGTGCCAGCAGCTTGGACGGGCAAGAGACCCAGTACTTC. It specifies CASSLDGQETQYF. The V and J genes are TRBV7-2 and TRBJ2-5, with no clear D. V was trimmed by 3 bases and J by 2 bases, leaving 7 bases between them. Germline CDR1 is SGHTA and CDR2 is FQGNSA. There are 13 residues in the CDR3.

This clonotype was recorded many times. The J gene is TRBJ1-6, the V gene TRBV7-2, with D perhaps TRBD1 (5 bases). Germline CDR1 SGHTA, CDR2 FQGNSA. V gave up 5 bases and J gave up 7 bases, with 12 bases separating them. The CDR3 has 14 residues. This CDR3 reads CASSPPGLNSPLHF. In DNA, the CDR3 is TGTGCCAGCAGCCCACCGGGACTCAATTCACCCCTCCACTTT.

This clonotype appeared once. The gene calls are TRBV11-3 and TRBJ2-5; 8 bases match TRBD2. Germline CDR1 and CDR2: SGHNT and YENEEA. J lost 3 bases, V lost 1 base, and 4 bases had no gene match. The CDR3 spans 15 residues. As DNA, the CDR3 is TGTGCCAGCAGCTTAGCCGGGCGGGAGGAAGAGACCCAGTACTTC. Translated: CASSLAGREEETQYF.

The V gene is TRBV4-1, the J gene TRBJ2-7, with D tentatively TRBD1 or TRBD2 (5 bases each). CDR1 and CDR2 (germline): MGHRA, YSYEKL. This CDR3 spans 16 amino acids. V was cut by 1 base and J by 7 bases, with 20 bases left in between. CDR3 in amino acids: CASSQGRGTARTEQYF. CDR3 coding DNA: TGCGCCAGCAGCCAAGGGCGTGGGACGGCCCGGACGGAGCAGTACTTC.

This clonotype was seen a handful of times. The chain combines TRBV6-1 with TRBJ2-7; the D gene is possibly TRBD1 (6 bases). Germline V gene sequence: CDR1 MNHNS, CDR2 SASEGT. This CDR3 is built from 14 residues. V was clipped by 4 bases and J by 5 bases, with 15 bases between them. CDR3 protein: CASSVLQGLDEQYF. CDR3 sequence (DNA): TGTGCCAGCAGTGTTCTACAGGGATTGGACGAGCAGTACTTC.

This clonotype has ten or more counts. J is TRBJ1-2 and V is TRBV7-2; the D is unclear. V was trimmed by 4 bases and J by 8 bases, leaving 11 bases between them. Germline loops: CDR1 SGHTA, CDR2 FQGNSA. This CDR3 spans 12 amino acids. CDR3 bases: TGTGCCAGCAGCTACCCCCCGGGGGGCTACACCTTC. Amino acids: CASSYPPGGYTF.

This clonotype has only a few counts. This may stem from a read error, because a much larger clone lies one nucleotide away. The chain uses TRBV7-9 and TRBJ2-7; D is possibly TRBD2 (6 bases). The V end lost 1 base, the J end lost 0 bases, and 7 bases lay between the germline ends. The germline CDR1 and CDR2 sequences are SEHNR and FQNEAQ (reference sequence). The CDR3 extends over 14 amino acids. CDR3 amino acids: CASSLGGISYEQYF. CDR3 sequence (DNA): TGTGCCAGCAGCTTAGGCGGGATCTCCTACGAGCAGTACTTC.

This clonotype was counted a few times. The genes are TRBV12-5 and TRBJ1-2; D may be TRBD1 (5 bases). The CDR3 length is 13 residues. Trimming stripped 1 base from V and 7 bases from J, with 10 bases between. CDR1 and CDR2 (germline): LGHNT, FRNRAP. CDR3 DNA sequence: TGTGCTAGTGGTTTGGGGGGGTCAGGTGGCTACACCTTC. The encoded protein is CASGLGGSGGYTF.